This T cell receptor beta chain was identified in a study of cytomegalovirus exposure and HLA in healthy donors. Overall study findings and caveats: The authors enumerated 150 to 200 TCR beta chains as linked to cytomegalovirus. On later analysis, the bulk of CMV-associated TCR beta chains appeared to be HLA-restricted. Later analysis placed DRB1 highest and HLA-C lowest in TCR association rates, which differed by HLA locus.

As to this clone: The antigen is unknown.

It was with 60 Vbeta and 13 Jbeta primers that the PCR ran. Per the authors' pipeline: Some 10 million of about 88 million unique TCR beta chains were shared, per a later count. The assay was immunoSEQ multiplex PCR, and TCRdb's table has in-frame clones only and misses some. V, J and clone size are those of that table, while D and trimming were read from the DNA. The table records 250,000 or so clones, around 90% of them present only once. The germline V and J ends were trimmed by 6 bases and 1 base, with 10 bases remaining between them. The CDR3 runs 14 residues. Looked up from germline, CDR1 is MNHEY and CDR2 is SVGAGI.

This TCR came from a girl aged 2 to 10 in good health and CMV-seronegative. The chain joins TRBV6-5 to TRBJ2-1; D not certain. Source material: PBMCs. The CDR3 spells CASRRDWSYNEQFF. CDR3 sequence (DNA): TGTGCCAGCAGACGCGACTGGTCCTACAATGAGCAGTTCTTC.